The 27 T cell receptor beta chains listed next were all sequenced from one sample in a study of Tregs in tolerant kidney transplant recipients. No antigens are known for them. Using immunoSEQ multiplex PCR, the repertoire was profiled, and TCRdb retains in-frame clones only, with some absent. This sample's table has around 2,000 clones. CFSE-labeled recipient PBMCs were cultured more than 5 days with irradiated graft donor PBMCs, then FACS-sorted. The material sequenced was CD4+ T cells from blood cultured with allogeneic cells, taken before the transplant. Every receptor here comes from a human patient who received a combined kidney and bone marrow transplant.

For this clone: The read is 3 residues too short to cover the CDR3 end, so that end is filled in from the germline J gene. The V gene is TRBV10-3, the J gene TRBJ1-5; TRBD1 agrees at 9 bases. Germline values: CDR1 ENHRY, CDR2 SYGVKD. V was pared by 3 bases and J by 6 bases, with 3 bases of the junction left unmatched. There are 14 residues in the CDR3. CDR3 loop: CAISDGQGLQPQHF. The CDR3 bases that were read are TGTGCCATCAGTGACGGACAGGGGCTTCAGCCC.

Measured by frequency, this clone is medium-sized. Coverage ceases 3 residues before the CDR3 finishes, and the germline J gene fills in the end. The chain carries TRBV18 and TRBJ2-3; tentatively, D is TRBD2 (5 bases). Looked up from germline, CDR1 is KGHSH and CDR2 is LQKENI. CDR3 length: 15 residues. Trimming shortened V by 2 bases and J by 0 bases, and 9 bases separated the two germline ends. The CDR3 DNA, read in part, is TGTGCCAGCTCACCAGACTACCTTAGCACAGATACG. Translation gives CASSPDYLSTDT. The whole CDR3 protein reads CASSPDYLSTDTQYF.

The CDR3 sequence is CASSPGTAGYSNQPQHF. The DNA read from the CDR3 is TGTGCCAGCAGCCCTGGGACAGCCGGATATAGCAATCAGCCC. The chain uses TRBV7-8 and TRBJ1-5, with 7 bases identical to TRBD1. The read terminates 3 residues ahead of where the CDR3 ends, so the germline J gene completes it. The CDR3 has 17 residues. Germline CDR1 is SGHVS and CDR2 is FQNEAQ. The V gene end was trimmed by 5 bases and the J gene end by 0 bases; junction bases not matched to a gene: 10.

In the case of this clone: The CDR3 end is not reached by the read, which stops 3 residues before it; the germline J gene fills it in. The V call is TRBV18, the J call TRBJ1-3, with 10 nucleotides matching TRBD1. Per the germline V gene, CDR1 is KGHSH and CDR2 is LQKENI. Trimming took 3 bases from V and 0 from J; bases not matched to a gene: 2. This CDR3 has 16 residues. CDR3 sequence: CASSPGDRGSGNTIYF. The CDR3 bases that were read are TGTGCCAGCTCACCCGGGGACAGGGGCTCTGGAAACACC.

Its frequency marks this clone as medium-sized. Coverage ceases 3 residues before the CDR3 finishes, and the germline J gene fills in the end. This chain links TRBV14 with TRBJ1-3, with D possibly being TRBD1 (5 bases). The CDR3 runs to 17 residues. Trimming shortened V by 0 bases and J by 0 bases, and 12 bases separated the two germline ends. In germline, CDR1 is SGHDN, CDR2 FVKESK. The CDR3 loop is CASSQERGDYSGNTIYF. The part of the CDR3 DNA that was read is TGTGCCAGCAGCCAAGAGAGAGGGGACTACTCTGGAAACACC.

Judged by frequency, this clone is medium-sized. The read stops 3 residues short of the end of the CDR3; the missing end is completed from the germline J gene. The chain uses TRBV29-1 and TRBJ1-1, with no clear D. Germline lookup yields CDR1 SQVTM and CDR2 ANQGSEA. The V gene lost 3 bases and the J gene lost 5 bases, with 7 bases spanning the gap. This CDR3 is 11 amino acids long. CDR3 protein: CSVEQRTEAFF. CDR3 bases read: TGCAGCGTTGAGCAGAGGACTGAA.

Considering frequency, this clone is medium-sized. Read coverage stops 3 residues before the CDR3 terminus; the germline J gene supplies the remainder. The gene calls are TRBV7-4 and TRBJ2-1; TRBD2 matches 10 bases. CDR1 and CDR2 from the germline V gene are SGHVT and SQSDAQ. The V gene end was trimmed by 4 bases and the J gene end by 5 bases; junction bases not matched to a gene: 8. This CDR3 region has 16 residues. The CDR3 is CASSSEREGQDNEQFF. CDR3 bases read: TGTGCCAGCAGCTCGGAGCGGGAGGGCCAGGACAATGAG.

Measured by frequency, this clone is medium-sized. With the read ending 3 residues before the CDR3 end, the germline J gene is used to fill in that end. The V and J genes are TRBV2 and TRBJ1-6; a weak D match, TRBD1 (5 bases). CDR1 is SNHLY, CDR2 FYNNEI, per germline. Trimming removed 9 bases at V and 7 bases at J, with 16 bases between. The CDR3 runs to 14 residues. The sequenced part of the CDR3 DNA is TGTGCCAGTACCCCCCGCAGGACAAATTCACCC. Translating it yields CASTPRRTNSP. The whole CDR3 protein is CASTPRRTNSPLHF.

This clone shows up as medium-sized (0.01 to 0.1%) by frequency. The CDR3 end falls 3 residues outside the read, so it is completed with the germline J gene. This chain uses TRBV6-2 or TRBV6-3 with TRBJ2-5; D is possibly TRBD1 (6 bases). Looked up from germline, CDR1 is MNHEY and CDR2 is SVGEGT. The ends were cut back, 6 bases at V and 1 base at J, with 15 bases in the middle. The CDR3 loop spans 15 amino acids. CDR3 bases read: TGTGCCAGCAGCCCCTCCGGACAGATCCAAGAGACC. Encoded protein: CASSPSGQIQET. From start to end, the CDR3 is CASSPSGQIQETQYF.

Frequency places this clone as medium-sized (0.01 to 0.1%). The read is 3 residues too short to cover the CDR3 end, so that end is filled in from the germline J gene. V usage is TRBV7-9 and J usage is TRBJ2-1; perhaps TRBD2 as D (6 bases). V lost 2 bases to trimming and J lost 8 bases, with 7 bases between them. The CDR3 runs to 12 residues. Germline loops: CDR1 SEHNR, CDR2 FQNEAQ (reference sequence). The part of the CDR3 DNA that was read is TGTGCCAGCAGCTTACAGCGGGATGAG. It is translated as CASSLQRDE. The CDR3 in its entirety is CASSLQRDEQFF.

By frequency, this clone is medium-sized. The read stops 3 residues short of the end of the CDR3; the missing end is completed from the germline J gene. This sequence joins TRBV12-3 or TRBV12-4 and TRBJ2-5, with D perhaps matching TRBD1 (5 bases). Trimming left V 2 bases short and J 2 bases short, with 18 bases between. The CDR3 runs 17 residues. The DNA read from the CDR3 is TGTGCCAGCAGTTTATCAGGGATCAACGCAATGCAAGAGACC. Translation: CASSLSGINAMQET. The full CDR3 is CASSLSGINAMQETQYF.

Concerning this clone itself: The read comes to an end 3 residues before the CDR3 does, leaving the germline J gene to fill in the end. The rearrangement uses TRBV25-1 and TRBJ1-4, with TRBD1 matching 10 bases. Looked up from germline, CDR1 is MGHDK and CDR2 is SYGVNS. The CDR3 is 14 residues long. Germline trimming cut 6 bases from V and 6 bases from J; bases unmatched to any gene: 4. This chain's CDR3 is CASSLTGGDEKLFF. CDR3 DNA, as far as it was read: TGTGCCAGCAGCCTGACAGGGGGCGATGAAAAA.

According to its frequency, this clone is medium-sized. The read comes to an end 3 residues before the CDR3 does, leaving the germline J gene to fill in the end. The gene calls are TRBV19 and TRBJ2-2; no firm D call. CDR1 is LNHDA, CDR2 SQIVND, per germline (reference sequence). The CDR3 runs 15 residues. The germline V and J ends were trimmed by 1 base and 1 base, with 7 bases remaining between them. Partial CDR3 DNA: TGTGCCAGTAGTATAGTTGAGCGGAACACCGGGGAG. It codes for CASSIVERNTGE. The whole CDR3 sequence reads CASSIVERNTGELFF. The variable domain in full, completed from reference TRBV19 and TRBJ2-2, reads DGGITQSPKYLFRKEGQNVTLSCEQNLNHDAMYWYRQDPGQGLRLIYYSQIVNDFQKGDIAEGYSVSREKKESFPLTVTSAQKNPTAFYLCASSIVERNTGELFFGEGSRLTVL.

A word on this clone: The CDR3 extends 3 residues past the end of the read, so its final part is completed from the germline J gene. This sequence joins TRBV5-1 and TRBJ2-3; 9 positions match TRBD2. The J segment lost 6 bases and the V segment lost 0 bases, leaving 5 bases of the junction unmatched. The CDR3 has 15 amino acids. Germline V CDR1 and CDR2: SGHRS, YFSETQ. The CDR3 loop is CASSLGIAGVDTQYF. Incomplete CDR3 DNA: TGCGCCAGCAGCTTGGGGATAGCGGGGGTGGATACG.

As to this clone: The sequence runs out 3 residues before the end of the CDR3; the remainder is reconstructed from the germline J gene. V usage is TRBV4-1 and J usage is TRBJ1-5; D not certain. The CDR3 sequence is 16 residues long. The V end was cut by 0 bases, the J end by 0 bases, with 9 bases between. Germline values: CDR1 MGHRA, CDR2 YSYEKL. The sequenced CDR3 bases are TGCGCCAGCAGCCAAGAAGGGCCCAATAGCAATCAGCCC. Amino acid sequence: CASSQEGPNSNQP. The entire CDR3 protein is CASSQEGPNSNQPQHF.

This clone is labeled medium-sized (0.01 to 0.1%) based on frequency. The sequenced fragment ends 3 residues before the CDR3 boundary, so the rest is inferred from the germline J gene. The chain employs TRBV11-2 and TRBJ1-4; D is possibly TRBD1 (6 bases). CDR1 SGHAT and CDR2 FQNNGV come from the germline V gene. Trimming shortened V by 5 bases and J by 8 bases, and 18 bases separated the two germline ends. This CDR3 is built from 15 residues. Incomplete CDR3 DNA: TGTGCCAGCAGCGCGTCCCAGGGGAGAGGCGAAAAA. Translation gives CASSASQGRGEK. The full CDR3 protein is CASSASQGRGEKLFF.

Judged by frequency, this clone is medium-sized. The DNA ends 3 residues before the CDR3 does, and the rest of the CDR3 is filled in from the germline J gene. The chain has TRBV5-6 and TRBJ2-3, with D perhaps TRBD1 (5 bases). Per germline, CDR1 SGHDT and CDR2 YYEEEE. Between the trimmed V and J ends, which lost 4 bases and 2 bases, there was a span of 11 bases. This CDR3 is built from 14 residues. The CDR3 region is CASSPNRITDTQYF. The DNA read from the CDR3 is TGTGCCAGCAGCCCAAACAGGATCACAGATACG.

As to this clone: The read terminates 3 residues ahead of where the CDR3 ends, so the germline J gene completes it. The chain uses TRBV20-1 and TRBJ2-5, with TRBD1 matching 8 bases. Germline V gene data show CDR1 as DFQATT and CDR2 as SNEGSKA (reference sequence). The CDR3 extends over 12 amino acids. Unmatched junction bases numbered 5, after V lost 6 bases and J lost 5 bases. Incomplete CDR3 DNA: TGCAGTGCGGGACGACAGGGGGAGACC. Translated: CSAGRQGET. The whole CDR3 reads CSAGRQGETQYF.

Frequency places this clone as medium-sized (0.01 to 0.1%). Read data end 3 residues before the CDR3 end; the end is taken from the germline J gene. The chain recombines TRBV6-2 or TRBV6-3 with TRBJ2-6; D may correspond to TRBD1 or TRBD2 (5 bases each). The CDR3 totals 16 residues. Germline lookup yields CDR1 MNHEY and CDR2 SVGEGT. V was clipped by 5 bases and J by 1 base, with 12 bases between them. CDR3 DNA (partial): TGTGCCAGCAGTACCTTGAGGGGATCTGGGGCCAACGTC. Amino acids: CASSTLRGSGANV. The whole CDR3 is CASSTLRGSGANVLTF.

CDR3: CASRAGRHEQYF. CDR3 DNA, as far as it was read: TGCGCCAGCCGGGCAGGGAGGCACGAG. V usage is TRBV10-2 and J usage is TRBJ2-7, with a tentative D call TRBD2 (6 bases). The read comes to an end 3 residues before the CDR3 does, leaving the germline J gene to fill in the end. Germline CDR1 and CDR2: WSHSY and SAAADI. With 8 bases removed from V and 5 bases from J, the gap between germline ends came to 13 bases. The CDR3 covers 12 residues.

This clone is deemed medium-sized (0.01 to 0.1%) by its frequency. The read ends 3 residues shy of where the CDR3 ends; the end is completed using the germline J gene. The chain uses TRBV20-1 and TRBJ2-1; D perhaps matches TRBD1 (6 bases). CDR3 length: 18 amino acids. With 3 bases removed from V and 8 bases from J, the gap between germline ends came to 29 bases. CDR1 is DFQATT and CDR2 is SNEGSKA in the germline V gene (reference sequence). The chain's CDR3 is CSASSPQAIGVKGDEQFF. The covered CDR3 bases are TGCAGTGCTAGTTCTCCTCAGGCCATCGGAGTCAAGGGGGATGAG.

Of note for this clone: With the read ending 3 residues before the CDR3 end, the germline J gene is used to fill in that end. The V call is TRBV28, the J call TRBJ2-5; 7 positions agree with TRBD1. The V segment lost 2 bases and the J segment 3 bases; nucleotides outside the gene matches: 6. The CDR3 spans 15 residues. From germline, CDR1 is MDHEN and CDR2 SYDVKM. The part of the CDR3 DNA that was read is TGTGCCAGCAGTTTAAGGGGGCGACCGGAAGAGACC. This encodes CASSLRGRPEET. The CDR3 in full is CASSLRGRPEETQYF.

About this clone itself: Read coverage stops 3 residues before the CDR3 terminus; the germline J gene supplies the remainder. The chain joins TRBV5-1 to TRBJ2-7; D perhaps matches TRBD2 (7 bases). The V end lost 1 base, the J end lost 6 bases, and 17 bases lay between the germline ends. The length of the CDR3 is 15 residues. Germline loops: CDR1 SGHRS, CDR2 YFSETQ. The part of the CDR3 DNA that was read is TGCGCCAGCAGCTTGTTGGGGGGGCGAATCGGCGAG. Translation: CASSLLGGRIGE. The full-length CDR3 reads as CASSLLGGRIGEQYF. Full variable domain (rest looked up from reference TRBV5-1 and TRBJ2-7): KAGVTQTPRYLIKTRGQQVTLSCSPISGHRSVSWYQQTPGQGLQFLFEYFSETQRNKGNFPGRFSGRQFSNSRSEMNVSTLELGDSALYLCASSLLGGRIGEQYFGPGTRLTVT.

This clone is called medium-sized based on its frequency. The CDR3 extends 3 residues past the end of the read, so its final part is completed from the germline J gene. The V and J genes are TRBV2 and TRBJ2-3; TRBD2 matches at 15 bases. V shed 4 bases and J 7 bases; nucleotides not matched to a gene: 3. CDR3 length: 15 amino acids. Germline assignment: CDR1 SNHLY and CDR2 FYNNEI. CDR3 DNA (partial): TGTGCCAGCAGTGGGACTAGCGGGGGGGTGAATACG. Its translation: CASSGTSGGVNT. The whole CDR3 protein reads CASSGTSGGVNTQYF.

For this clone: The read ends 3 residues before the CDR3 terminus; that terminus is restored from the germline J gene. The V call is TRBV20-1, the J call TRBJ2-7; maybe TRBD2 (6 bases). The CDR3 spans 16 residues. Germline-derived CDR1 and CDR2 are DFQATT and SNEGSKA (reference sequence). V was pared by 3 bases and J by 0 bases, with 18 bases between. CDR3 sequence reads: CSASGLAGRGSYEQYF. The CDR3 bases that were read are TGCAGTGCTAGTGGGTTGGCGGGGAGAGGCTCCTACGAG.

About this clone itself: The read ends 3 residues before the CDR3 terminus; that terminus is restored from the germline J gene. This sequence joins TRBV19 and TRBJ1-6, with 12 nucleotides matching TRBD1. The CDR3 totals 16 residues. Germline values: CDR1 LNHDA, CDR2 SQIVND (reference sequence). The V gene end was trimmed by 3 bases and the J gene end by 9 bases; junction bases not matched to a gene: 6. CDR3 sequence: CASSIRMGQGASPLHF. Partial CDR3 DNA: TGTGCCAGTAGTATCAGAATGGGACAGGGGGCTTCACCC.

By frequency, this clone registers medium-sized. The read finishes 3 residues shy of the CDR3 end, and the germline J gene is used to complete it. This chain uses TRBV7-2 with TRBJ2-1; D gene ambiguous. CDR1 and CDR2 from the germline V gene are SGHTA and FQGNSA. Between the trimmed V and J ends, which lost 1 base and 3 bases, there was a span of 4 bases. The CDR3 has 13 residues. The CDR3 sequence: CASSLGRYNEQFF. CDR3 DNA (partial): TGTGCCAGCAGCTTAGGTCGCTACAATGAG.